A selection of T cell receptor beta chains follows, all from one sample in a study of blood T cell repertoires in COVID-19. Method: immunoSEQ multiplex PCR; TCRdb's copy keeps in-frame clones and lacks some. The table records approximately 200,000 clones, around 75% of them present only once. What was sequenced was peripheral blood. These receptors all come from a human donor in a cohort sampled during active COVID-19. CDR3s leave out the opening cysteine and the closing phenylalanine or tryptophan.

V gene	J gene	CDR3 protein
TRBV4-3	TRBJ2-7	ASSQYPTGISESYEQY
TRBV6-5	TRBJ1-5	ASGRLEQPQH
TRBV11-3	TRBJ2-7	ASSDWAGASEQY
TRBV27	TRBJ2-3	ASSPLSDTQY
TRBV2	TRBJ2-5	ASSGREIALETQY
TRBV7-9	TRBJ1-4	ASSPRQGTNEKLF
TRBV19	TRBJ1-1	ASRTGGRNTEAF
TRBV10-3	TRBJ2-7	AISETRLMDANYEQY
TRBV7-7	TRBJ2-1	ASSFTGSSYNEQF
TRBV27	TRBJ2-7	ASSVLAGAIEQY
TRBV12-3/TRBV12-4	TRBJ2-2	ASSLLTGELF
TRBV13	TRBJ2-7	ASSPRGGVYEQY
TRBV18	TRBJ2-7	ASRTSGSSYEQY
TRBV18	TRBJ1-1	ASSPRGDTEAF
TRBV6-5	TRBJ1-5	ASRPPDRDNQPQH
TRBV6-2/TRBV6-3	TRBJ2-7	ASSQLAGVYEQY
TRBV30	TRBJ2-7	AWSVLRDGEQY
TRBV29-1	TRBJ1-1	SVGGGTEAF
TRBV7-2	TRBJ1-6	ASSLEGGLSSPLH
TRBV18	TRBJ1-2	ASSPGGPYGYT
TRBV6-5	TRBJ2-7	ASTGTLRSYEQY
TRBV4-3	TRBJ2-7	ASSHDTAYEQY
TRBV27	TRBJ2-2	ASSLSPTRAKGELF
TRBV7-9	TRBJ2-5	ASSDSSGRAGVETQY
TRBV4-3	TRBJ1-2	ASSQDRDRRIYGYT
TRBV19	TRBJ2-7	ASSAATDRVGGEQY
TRBV6-6	TRBJ2-7	ASSYAMSYEQY
TRBV11-2	TRBJ1-1	ASSSYRVRNTEAF
TRBV4-3	TRBJ2-2	ASSQEGQVWNTGELF
TRBV7-2	TRBJ1-2	ASSPAGGTGGYT
TRBV12-5	TRBJ2-1	ASGLVPWDRGVGNEQF
TRBV7-2	TRBJ2-7	ASSLARAAYEQY
TRBV28	TRBJ2-1	ASSFPGTGLSYNEQF
TRBV4-2	TRBJ2-7	ASSQALAGSYEQY
TRBV5-5	TRBJ2-5	ASSSSGQTQETQY
TRBV7-2	TRBJ2-7	ASSPGQAIYEQY
TRBV10-3	TRBJ1-3	AISESWTGPGNTIY
TRBV18	TRBJ1-6	ASSRRTGYNSPLH
TRBV29-1	TRBJ2-2	SALPTGTGGELF
TRBV28	TRBJ1-2	ASSSVGYT
TRBV9	TRBJ2-1	ASSGPGLAGYNEQF
TRBV6-4	TRBJ2-5	ASGNLRGGLAGGHETQY
TRBV28	TRBJ1-2	ASSLWTANYGYT
TRBV27	TRBJ2-7	ASSERDSFSYEQY
TRBV4-3	TRBJ2-7	ASSQEEGLGYEQY
TRBV5-4	TRBJ2-7	ASSYSGRAPYEQY
TRBV6-5	TRBJ1-2	ASSHREGGYT
TRBV4-3	TRBJ1-1	ASSQGPGQGFEAF